One and the same sample provided the 27 T cell receptor beta chains below, sequenced in a study of identical twins. MiXCR, run by TCRdb on the 5' RACE reads, gives a single entry per CDR3 protein. This table has 400,000 to 500,000 distinct CDR3 sequences, over 11% appearing once. These data are also associated with another study on yellow fever vaccine responses in identical twins.

The specimen was CD4+ T cells sorted from blood. The receptors come from a woman aged 18-29 years in good health.

The chain employs TRBV20-1 and TRBJ2-1, with 7 bases matching TRBD2. The CDR3 extends over 13 amino acids. The J segment lost 1 base and the V segment lost 6 bases, leaving 3 bases of the junction unmatched. CDR1 and CDR2 (germline): DFQATT, SNEGSKA (reference sequence). CDR3 sequence (DNA): TGCAGTGCCAGCGGGGATTCCTACAATGAGCAGTTCTTC. It codes for CSASGDSYNEQFF.

There are a few counts of this clonotype. This chain links TRBV3-1 with TRBJ1-2; D is undetermined. The CDR3 spans 12 residues. Trimming stripped 1 base from V and 8 bases from J, with 8 bases between. In germline, CDR1 is LGHDT, CDR2 YNNKEL (reference sequence). The CDR3 sequence: CASSQVELGYTF. The CDR3 DNA sequence: TGTGCCAGCAGCCAAGTAGAGCTGGGCTACACCTTC.

The chain recombines TRBV7-9 with TRBJ2-3; 11 bases map to TRBD2. The CDR3 is made up of 17 amino acids. Losses at the gene ends were 5 bases for V and 4 bases for J; bases not matched to a gene: 11. In germline, CDR1 is SEHNR, CDR2 FQNEAQ (reference sequence). The CDR3 coding sequence is TGTGCCAGCAGCCAGGGACTAGCGGTCCGGACGGCAGATACGCAGTATTTT. The encoded protein is CASSQGLAVRTADTQYF. The entire variable domain, with the rest obtained from reference TRBV7-9 and TRBJ2-3, is as follows: DTGVSQNPRHKITKRGQNVTFRCDPISEHNRLYWYRQTLGQGPEFLTYFQNEAQLEKSRLLSDRFSAERPKGSFSTLEIQRTEQGDSAMYLCASSQGLAVRTADTQYFGPGTRLTVL.

The rearrangement joins TRBV4-3 to TRBJ1-2, with TRBD1 matching 12 bases. The trim removed 3 bases at V and 6 bases at J, leaving 8 bases unmatched. Germline lookup yields CDR1 LGHNA and CDR2 YSLEER. This CDR3 has 16 residues. The CDR3 is CASSQGLGTGGDGYTF. CDR3 nucleotides: TGCGCCAGCAGCCAGGGATTGGGGACAGGGGGCGATGGCTACACCTTC.

The V and J genes are TRBV3-1 and TRBJ2-6; the D is unclear. Trimming removed 4 bases at V and 1 base at J, with 8 bases between. Germline loops: CDR1 LGHDT, CDR2 YNNKEL (reference sequence). This CDR3 has 15 residues. CDR3 nucleotides: TGTGCCAGCAGCCCCAGAAGGTCTGGGGCCAACGTCCTGACTTTC. It translates to CASSPRRSGANVLTF.

This chain connects TRBV28 to TRBJ2-5, with TRBD2 identical over 8 bases. The germline V gene has CDR1 MDHEN and CDR2 SYDVKM. With V trimmed by 3 bases and J by 4 bases, 7 bases remained unmatched. The CDR3 extends over 15 amino acids. CDR3: CASSLGRGARETQYF. The CDR3 nucleotides read TGTGCCAGCAGTTTGGGGCGGGGGGCGAGAGAGACCCAGTACTTC. The full variable domain, completed using reference TRBV28 and TRBJ2-5, is DVKVTQSSRYLVKRTGEKVFLECVQDMDHENMFWYRQDPGLGLRLIYFSYDVKMKEKGDIPEGYSVSREKKERFSLILESASTNQTSMYLCASSLGRGARETQYFGPGTRLLVL.

The J gene is TRBJ2-7, the V gene TRBV11-2; D is ambiguous. Germline assignment: CDR1 SGHAT and CDR2 FQNNGV. Trimming stripped 5 bases from V and 2 bases from J, with 16 bases between. This CDR3 comprises 15 residues. The CDR3 spells CASSRPMGWTYEQYF. CDR3 nucleotide sequence: TGTGCCAGCAGCCGGCCTATGGGGTGGACCTACGAGCAGTACTTC.

The chain recombines TRBV7-3 with TRBJ2-1; D unclear. CDR1 SGHTA and CDR2 FQGTGA come from the germline V gene. This CDR3 has 17 amino acids. Trimming removed 5 bases at V and 1 base at J, with 18 bases between. The CDR3 DNA follows: TGTGCCAGCAGCCAAAGACCCGGATTGGGATCCTACAATGAGCAGTTCTTC. Its protein product is CASSQRPGLGSYNEQFF.

J is TRBJ2-7 and V is TRBV5-6; unclear D gene. Looked up from germline, CDR1 is SGHDT and CDR2 is YYEEEE. The CDR3 spans 13 residues. V lost 0 bases and J 5 bases, leaving 9 bases between the germline ends. CDR3 residues: CASSLGRLHEQYF. The CDR3 region has the DNA TGTGCCAGCAGCTTGGGACGGCTACACGAGCAGTACTTC. The variable domain in full, with the rest retrieved from reference TRBV5-6 and TRBJ2-7, is DAGVTQSPTHLIKTRGQQVTLRCSPKSGHDTVSWYQQALGQGPQFIFQYYEEEERQRGNFPDRFSGHQFPNYSSELNVNALLLGDSALYLCASSLGRLHEQYFGPGTRLTVT.

This rearrangement joins TRBV4-2 to TRBJ2-3; 8 nucleotides line up with TRBD2. CDR1 is LGHNA, CDR2 YNFKEQ, per germline. The CDR3 is 17 residues long. V lost 4 bases to trimming and J lost 5 bases; unmatched junction nucleotides: 14. The CDR3 nucleotides are TGTGCCAGCAGCCGCTTCGTCCCGGGGGGGTTAGGAGATACGCAGTATTTT. This codes for CASSRFVPGGLGDTQYF.

This clonotype was found a few times. This chain links TRBV7-9 with TRBJ2-5; D unresolved. The length of the CDR3 is 9 residues. The germline V gene has CDR1 SEHNR and CDR2 FQNEAQ (reference sequence). Trimming left V 10 bases short and J 5 bases short, with 5 bases between. The CDR3 DNA sequence: TGTGCCACCGGCGAGACCCAGTACTTC. It translates to CATGETQYF.

There are many counts of this clonotype. J is TRBJ1-5 and V is TRBV10-3; D is uncertain. There are 15 residues in the CDR3. Looked up from germline, CDR1 is ENHRY and CDR2 is SYGVKD. V lost 0 bases, J lost 7 bases, and 13 bases lay in between. CDR3 region: CAISESTGLGQPQHF. The CDR3 region has the DNA TGTGCCATCAGTGAGTCGACGGGTTTGGGGCAGCCCCAGCATTTT.

This clonotype was picked up many times. The chain recombines TRBV15 with TRBJ2-1, with 8 bases identical to TRBD2. This CDR3 has 19 residues. The germline V gene has CDR1 LNHNV and CDR2 YYDKDF (reference sequence). The V segment lost 1 base and the J segment 0 bases; nucleotides outside the gene matches: 11. In DNA form, the CDR3 reads TGTGCCACCAGCAGAGGTGGCGGGGGGCTTACTTTCTCCTACAATGAGCAGTTCTTC. Amino acids: CATSRGGGGLTFSYNEQFF.

This rearrangement joins TRBV19 to TRBJ2-1; D perhaps matches TRBD1 (6 bases). The CDR3 runs 14 residues. Trimming shortened V by 3 bases and J by 9 bases, and 15 bases separated the two germline ends. Germline-derived CDR1 and CDR2 are LNHDA and SQIVND (reference sequence). This CDR3 is CASSIGGRVGEQFF. The CDR3 region has the DNA TGTGCCAGTAGTATTGGGGGCAGGGTGGGTGAGCAGTTCTTC.

This clonotype was seen more than once but under ten times. The V gene is TRBV20-1, the J gene TRBJ2-2, with 7 bases fitting TRBD1. This CDR3 is built from 12 residues. Germline lookup yields CDR1 DFQATT and CDR2 SNEGSKA (reference sequence). With V trimmed by 4 bases and J by 4 bases, 0 bases remained unmatched. The CDR3 loop is CSATGGTGELFF. The CDR3 DNA is TGCAGTGCTACAGGGGGCACCGGGGAGCTGTTTTTT.

Ten or more counts support this clonotype. The chain has TRBV5-1 and TRBJ2-5, with 9 bases identical to TRBD1. This CDR3 has 18 residues. Germline CDR1 SGHRS, CDR2 YFSETQ. The V and J ends lost 4 bases and 4 bases, in that order; junction bases with no gene match: 17. Here the CDR3 reads CASSPIVGGQGIGETQYF. The DNA for the CDR3 is TGCGCCAGCAGCCCAATCGTCGGGGGACAGGGTATAGGAGAGACCCAGTACTTC.

There are a few counts of this clonotype. This chain uses TRBV3-1 with TRBJ2-7, with 13 bases that match TRBD2. The CDR3 has 15 residues. V shed 3 bases, J shed 6 bases, and the junction held 5 bases outside the gene matches. Germline V lookup: CDR1 LGHDT, CDR2 YNNKEL (reference sequence). CDR3 residues: CASSQSGTSGTEQYF. DNA for the CDR3: TGTGCCAGCAGCCAGTCCGGGACTAGCGGGACCGAGCAGTACTTC.

This clonotype came up a few times. CDR3 in DNA: TGTGCCAGCAGTCGGGACAGCTACTACGAGCAGTACTTC. Translating it yields CASSRDSYYEQYF. This sequence joins TRBV2 and TRBJ2-7; 7 bases are a match to TRBD1. The V gene's germline CDR1 is SNHLY and CDR2 FYNNEI. V lost 5 bases, J lost 3 bases, and 4 bases stayed unmatched. The CDR3 length is 13 residues. Full variable domain (remainder filled in from reference TRBV2 and TRBJ2-7): EPEVTQTPSHQVTQMGQEVILRCVPISNHLYFYWYRQILGQKVEFLVSFYNNEISEKSEIFDDQFSVERPDGSNFTLKIRSTKLEDSAMYFCASSRDSYYEQYFGPGTRLTVT.

In this sample, this clonotype turned up many times. The chain joins TRBV5-1 to TRBJ1-6; 8 nucleotides align to TRBD1. V gave up 4 bases and J gave up 7 bases; unmatched junction bases: 4. Germline assignment: CDR1 SGHRS and CDR2 YFSETQ. The CDR3 is 14 amino acids. CDR3 loop: CASSPGQANSPLHF. Here the CDR3 DNA reads TGCGCCAGCAGCCCGGGACAGGCCAATTCACCCCTCCACTTT.

This clonotype has more than one count but fewer than ten. The genes are TRBV24-1 and TRBJ1-2; TRBD1 is a possible D gene (5 bases). Trimming cost V 2 bases and J 6 bases, with 9 bases left between them. Per the germline V gene, CDR1 is KGHDR and CDR2 is SFDVKD. The CDR3 runs 13 residues. The CDR3 is CATSDSGRDGYTF. CDR3 nucleotide sequence: TGTGCCACCAGTGATTCCGGCAGGGATGGCTACACCTTC.

CDR3 amino acids: CASSLGNRGPQETQYF. The CDR3 DNA is TGTGCCAGCAGCTTAGGGAACCGGGGACCACAAGAGACCCAGTACTTC. J is TRBJ2-5 and V is TRBV7-9; tentatively, D is TRBD1 or TRBD2 (5 bases each). CDR3 length: 16 residues. In germline, CDR1 is SEHNR, CDR2 FQNEAQ (reference sequence). The ends were cut back, 1 base at V and 2 bases at J, with 14 bases in the middle.

The chain joins TRBV18 to TRBJ2-3; TRBD2 matches 8 bases. The CDR3 spans 17 residues. Germline CDR1 reads KGHSH; CDR2 reads LQKENI. Trimming at V came to 2 bases and at J to 2 bases, leaving 9 bases not matched to a gene. The chain's CDR3 is CASSPRGSGGSTDTQYF. CDR3 nucleotides: TGTGCCAGCTCACCAAGAGGGAGCGGGGGATCCACAGATACGCAGTATTTT.

This clonotype was counted a few times. The rearrangement links TRBV5-6 to TRBJ2-7; D is unresolved. CDR1 and CDR2 from the germline V gene are SGHDT and YYEEEE. Trimming removed 2 bases from V and 6 bases from J, with 15 bases in between. There are 14 residues in the CDR3. CDR3 coding DNA: TGTGCCAGCAGCTTTTACACACGGCAGATCGAGCAGTACTTC. This translates into CASSFYTRQIEQYF.

This clonotype was counted only a few times. CDR3 nucleotide sequence: TGTGCCAGCACAACAGGGGGATCTGTCGAGACCCAGTACTTC. It specifies CASTTGGSVETQYF. The chain has TRBV12-3 or TRBV12-4 and TRBJ2-5; 8 bases are shared with TRBD1. The CDR3 spans 14 residues. V lost 7 bases and J lost 5; bases outside the gene matches: 9.

The chain couples TRBV5-4 to TRBJ2-3; unclear D gene. The CDR3 sequence is 15 residues long. Germline CDR1 is SGHNT and CDR2 is YYREEE (reference sequence). V lost 1 base and J lost 3, with 12 bases in between. In DNA, the CDR3 is TGTGCCAGCAGCTTGTATGCACAGCGTACAGATACGCAGTATTTT. Protein product: CASSLYAQRTDTQYF.

This sequence joins TRBV30 and TRBJ2-2; 8 positions agree with TRBD2. Looked up from germline, CDR1 is GTSNPN and CDR2 is SVGIG (reference sequence). V gave up 0 bases and J gave up 7 bases; unmatched junction bases: 10. The CDR3 contains 16 residues. In nucleotides, the CDR3 is TGTGCCTGGAGTGTGTTCGGGACTAGAGTCGGCGGGGAGCTGTTTTTT. Translating it yields CAWSVFGTRVGGELFF.

The gene calls are TRBV15 and TRBJ2-1, with D unclear. Trimming stripped 1 base from V and 15 bases from J, with 16 bases between. Germline V gene sequence: CDR1 LNHNV, CDR2 YYDKDF (reference sequence). The CDR3 loop spans 13 amino acids. The DNA for the CDR3 is TGTGCCACCAGCAGAGGTGAAGATACCCTCGGGTTCTTC. Amino acid sequence: CATSRGEDTLGFF.